This T cell receptor beta chain originates from a study of identical twins. Each CDR3 protein gets one entry after TCRdb re-called the 5' RACE reads with MiXCR. The table has around 670,000 distinct CDR3 sequences, over 5% seen once. The sample taken for sequencing was naive T cells sorted from blood. The receptor was derived from a man between 18 and 35 years old in good health.

The DNA of the CDR3 is TGTGCCAGCAGCCCCCTGGGGGGAGCGTTCGAAGAGACCCAGTACTTC. It is translated as CASSPLGGAFEETQYF. This sequence joins TRBV3-1 and TRBJ2-5, with D maybe TRBD2 (6 bases). Trimming took 4 bases from V and 3 from J, leaving 18 bases between them. CDR1 is LGHDT and CDR2 is YNNKEL in the germline V gene (reference sequence). The length of the CDR3 is 16 residues.